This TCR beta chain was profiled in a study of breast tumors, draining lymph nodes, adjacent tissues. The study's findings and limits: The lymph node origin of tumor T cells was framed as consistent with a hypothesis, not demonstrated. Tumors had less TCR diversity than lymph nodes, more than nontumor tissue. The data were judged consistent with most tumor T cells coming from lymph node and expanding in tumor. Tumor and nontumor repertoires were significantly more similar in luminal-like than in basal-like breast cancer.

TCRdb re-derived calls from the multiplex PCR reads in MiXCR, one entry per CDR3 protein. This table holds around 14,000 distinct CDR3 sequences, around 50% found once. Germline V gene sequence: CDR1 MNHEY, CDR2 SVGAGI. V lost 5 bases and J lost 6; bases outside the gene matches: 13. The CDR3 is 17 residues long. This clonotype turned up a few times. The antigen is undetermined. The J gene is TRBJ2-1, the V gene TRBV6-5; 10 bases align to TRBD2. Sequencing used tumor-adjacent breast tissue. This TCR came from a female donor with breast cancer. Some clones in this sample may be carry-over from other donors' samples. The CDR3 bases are TGTGCCAGCAGTCACACCCCTTCTAGCGGGAGAGGCAATGAGCAGTTCTTC. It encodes CASSHTPSSGRGNEQFF.